The source of this T cell receptor (beta chain) is a study of PD-1 blockade in classical Hodgkin lymphoma. The wider study: Patients were administered nivolumab (3 mg/kg intravenously) every 2 weeks.

J lost 4 bases, V lost 11 bases, and 15 bases had no gene match. The CDR3 is made up of 15 amino acids. Germline lookup yields CDR1 SNHLY and CDR2 FYNNEI. Measured with immunoSEQ multiplex PCR; TCRdb has only the in-frame clones, and not every one. Of roughly 40,000 clones in the sample, about 90% were seen once. Brentuximab vedotin exposure varied among the patients, all of whom had relapsed after autologous stem cell transplantation. Best overall response was complete response, partial response or progressive disease in these relapsed/refractory classical Hodgkin lymphoma patients. Broader study findings: Prior to therapy, complete responders displayed diversity much like that of newly diagnosed patients. Causes of the repertoire differences remain undefined, possibly disease activity or prior therapy.

Comment on this clone: Its antigen is currently unknown.

This clonotype was sampled from a human donor with classical Hodgkin lymphoma. The sequencing used peripheral blood mononuclear cells (PBMCs), collected at baseline. The J gene is TRBJ2-5, the V gene TRBV2; 8 nucleotides line up with TRBD2. The CDR3 DNA reads as TGTGCCGTCGATAGACCAGCGGGAGCTTTAGAGACCCAGTACTTC. Residues: CAVDRPAGALETQYF.